These T cell receptor beta chains were read from a single sample in a study of tumor-infiltrating lymphocytes in localized non-small cell lung cancer. The assay was immunoSEQ multiplex PCR, and TCRdb's table has in-frame clones only and misses some. This table has fewer than 12,000 clones, about three fifths appearing once. Sequencing was done on a sample of lung tumor tissue. These receptors were collected from a human donor with non-small cell lung cancer. CDR3s leave out the opening cysteine and the closing phenylalanine or tryptophan.

j_call cdr3_length v_call cdr3_aa
TRBJ2-7 12 TRBV19 ASSARQGPYEQY
TRBJ2-3 12 TRBV2 ASSEAPHRDTQY
TRBJ1-4 14 TRBV28 ASSLWLGQGGEKLF
TRBJ2-5 13 TRBV6-5 ASKRGLAGPETQY
TRBJ1-5 11 TRBV11-2 ASSSERNQPQH
TRBJ2-7 12 TRBV18 ASSPGQGSYEQY
TRBJ2-5 15 TRBV7-6 ASSLRVAGIIQETQY
TRBJ2-7 9 TRBV12-5 ASMDGYEQY
TRBJ2-2 13 TRBV5-1 ASSYNDRATGELF
TRBJ2-5 12 TRBV7-9 ASSLGGGKETQY
TRBJ1-1 13 TRBV19 ASSIKGAVFAEAF
TRBJ2-7 11 TRBV11-3 ASSFRTNYEQY
TRBJ2-3 10 TRBV5-1 ASSLQTDTQY
TRBJ2-1 14 TRBV12-5 ASGLNWEGSYNEQF
TRBJ1-3 14 TRBV10-3 AISENRGTSGNTIY
TRBJ1-2 13 TRBV29-1 SVLRSIGTDYGYT
TRBJ1-2 11 TRBV18 ASSPNNGNGYT
TRBJ2-7 12 TRBV11-3 ASSPRTGGSEQY
TRBJ2-1 12 TRBV6-6 ASSPRDLRLEQF
TRBJ2-7 13 TRBV10-1 ASSADQRGSYEQY
TRBJ1-1 12 TRBV5-1 ASSSLSDVREAF
TRBJ1-1 12 TRBV10-1 ASSVNPRDTEAF
TRBJ2-7 14 TRBV7-8 ASSPPPSGRAYEQY
TRBJ2-5 11 TRBV11-2 ASSIGGKETQY
TRBJ2-1 12 TRBV5-6 ASSFWNRRDEQF
TRBJ2-7 13 TRBV25-1 ASSQDGKFSYEQY
TRBJ1-5 13 TRBV5-1 ASSPGTGYNQPQH